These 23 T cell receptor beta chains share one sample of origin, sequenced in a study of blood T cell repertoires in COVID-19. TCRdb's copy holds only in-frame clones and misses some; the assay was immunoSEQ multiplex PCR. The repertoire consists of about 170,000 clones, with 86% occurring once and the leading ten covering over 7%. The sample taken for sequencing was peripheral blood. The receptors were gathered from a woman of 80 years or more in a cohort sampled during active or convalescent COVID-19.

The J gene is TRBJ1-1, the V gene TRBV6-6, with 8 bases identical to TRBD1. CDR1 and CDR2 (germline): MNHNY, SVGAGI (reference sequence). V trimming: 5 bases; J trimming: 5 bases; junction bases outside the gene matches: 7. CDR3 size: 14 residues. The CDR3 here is CASSTGQGRTEAFF. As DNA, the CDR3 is TGTGCCAGCAGTACCGGACAGGGCCGGACTGAAGCTTTCTTT.

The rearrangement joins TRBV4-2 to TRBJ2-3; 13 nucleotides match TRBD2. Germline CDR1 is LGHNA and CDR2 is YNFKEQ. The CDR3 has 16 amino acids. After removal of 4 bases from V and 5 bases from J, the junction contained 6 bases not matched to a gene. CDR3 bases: TGTGCCAGCAGCCTCGGACTAGCGGGAGTGGAAGATACGCAGTATTTT. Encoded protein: CASSLGLAGVEDTQYF.

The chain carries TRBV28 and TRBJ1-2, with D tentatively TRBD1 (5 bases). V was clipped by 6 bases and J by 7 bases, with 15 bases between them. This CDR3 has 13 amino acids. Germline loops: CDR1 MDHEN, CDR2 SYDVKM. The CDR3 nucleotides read TGTGCCAGCAGATCAATGGGGGAGGGTGGCTACACCTTC. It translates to CASRSMGEGGYTF.

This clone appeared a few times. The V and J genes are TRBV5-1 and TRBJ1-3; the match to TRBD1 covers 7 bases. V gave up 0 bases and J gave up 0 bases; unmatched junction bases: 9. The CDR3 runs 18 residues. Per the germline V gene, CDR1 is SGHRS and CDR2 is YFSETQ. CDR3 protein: CASSLDTGTAFSGNTIYF. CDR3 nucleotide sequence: TGCGCCAGCAGCTTGGACACCGGGACAGCCTTCTCTGGAAACACCATATATTTT.

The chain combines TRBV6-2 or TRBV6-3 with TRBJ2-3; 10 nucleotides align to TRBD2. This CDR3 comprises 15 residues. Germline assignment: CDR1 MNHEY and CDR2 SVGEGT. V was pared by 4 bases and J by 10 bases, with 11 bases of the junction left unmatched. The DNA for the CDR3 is TGTGCCAGCAGTTCCCAGACTAGCGGGTCATGGGCGCAGTATTTT. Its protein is CASSSQTSGSWAQYF.

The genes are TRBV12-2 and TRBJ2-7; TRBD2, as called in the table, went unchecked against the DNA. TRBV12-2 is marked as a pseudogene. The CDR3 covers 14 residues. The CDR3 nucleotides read TGTGCAAGTCGCTTCGGGACTAGCGATTACGAGCAGTACGTC. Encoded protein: CASRFGTSDYEQYV.

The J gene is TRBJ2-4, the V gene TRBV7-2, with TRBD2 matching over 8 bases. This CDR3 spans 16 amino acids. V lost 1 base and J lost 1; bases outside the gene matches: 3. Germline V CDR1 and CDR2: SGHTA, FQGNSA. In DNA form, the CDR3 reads TGTGCCAGCAGCTTAGATGGCGGGAGGGCCAAAAACATTCAGTACTTC. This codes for CASSLDGGRAKNIQYF.

The CDR3 nucleotides read TGTGCCAGCAGTGAACTAGGTATTGGGTGGGAGACCCAGTACTTC. This codes for CASSELGIGWETQYF. V gene TRBV6-1 combines with J gene TRBJ2-5, with D hard to call. Germline lookup yields CDR1 MNHNS and CDR2 SASEGT. V lost 2 bases, J lost 5 bases, and 15 bases lay in between. The CDR3 length is 15 residues.

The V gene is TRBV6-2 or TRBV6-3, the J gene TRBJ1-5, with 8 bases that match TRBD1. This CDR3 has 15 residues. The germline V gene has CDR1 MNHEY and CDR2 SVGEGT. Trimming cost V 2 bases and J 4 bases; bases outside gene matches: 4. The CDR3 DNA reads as TGTGCCAGCAGTTACCCGGGGACAGGTAATCAGCCCCAGCATTTT. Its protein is CASSYPGTGNQPQHF.

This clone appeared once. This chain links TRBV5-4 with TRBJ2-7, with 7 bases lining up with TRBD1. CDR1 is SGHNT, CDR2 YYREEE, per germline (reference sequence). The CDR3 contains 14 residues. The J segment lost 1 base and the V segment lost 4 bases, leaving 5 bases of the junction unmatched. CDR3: CASSPGTASYEQYV. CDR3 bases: TGTGCCAGCAGCCCAGGGACAGCGTCCTACGAGCAGTACGTC.

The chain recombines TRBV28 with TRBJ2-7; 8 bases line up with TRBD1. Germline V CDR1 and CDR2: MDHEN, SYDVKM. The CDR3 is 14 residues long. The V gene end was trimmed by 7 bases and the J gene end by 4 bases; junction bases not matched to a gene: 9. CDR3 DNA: TGTGCCAGCACACACGGACAGGGATATTACGAGCAGTACTTC. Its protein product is CASTHGQGYYEQYF.

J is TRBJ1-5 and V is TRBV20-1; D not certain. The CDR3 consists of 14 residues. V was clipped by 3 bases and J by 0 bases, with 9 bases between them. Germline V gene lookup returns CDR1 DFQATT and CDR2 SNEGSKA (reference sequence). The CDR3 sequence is CSASSGVSNQPQHF. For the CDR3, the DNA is TGCAGTGCTAGTTCCGGGGTTAGCAATCAGCCCCAGCATTTT.

In DNA form, the CDR3 reads TGTGCCAGCAGCTGGGAGAGGGACACTGAAGCTTTCTTT. Protein product: CASSWERDTEAFF. The chain uses TRBV5-4 and TRBJ1-1; no firm D call. Germline V gene data show CDR1 as SGHNT and CDR2 as YYREEE (reference sequence). Trimming removed 3 bases at V and 3 bases at J, with 9 bases between. The CDR3 totals 13 residues.

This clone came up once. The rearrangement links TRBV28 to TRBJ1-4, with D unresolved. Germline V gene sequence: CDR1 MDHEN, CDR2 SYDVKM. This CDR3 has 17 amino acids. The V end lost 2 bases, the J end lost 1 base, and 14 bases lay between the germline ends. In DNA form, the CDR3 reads TGTGCCAGCAGTTTACGGGAACTTGCGGAAACTAATGAAAAACTGTTTTTT. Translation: CASSLRELAETNEKLFF.

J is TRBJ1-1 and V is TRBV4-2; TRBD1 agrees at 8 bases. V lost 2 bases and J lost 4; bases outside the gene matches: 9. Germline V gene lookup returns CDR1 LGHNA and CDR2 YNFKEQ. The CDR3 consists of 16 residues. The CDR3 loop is CASSQLTGGQGTEAFF. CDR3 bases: TGTGCCAGCAGCCAACTCACAGGGGGGCAAGGCACTGAAGCTTTCTTT.

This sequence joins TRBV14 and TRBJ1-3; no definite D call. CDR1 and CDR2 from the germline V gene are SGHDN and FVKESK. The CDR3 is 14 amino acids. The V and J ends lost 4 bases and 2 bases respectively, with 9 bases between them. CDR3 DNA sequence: TGTGCCAGCAGCCTGGGCAATCCTGGAAACACCATATATTTT. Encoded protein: CASSLGNPGNTIYF.

The CDR3 DNA sequence: TGCAGCGCCGACTTTCAGGGGGCGGGAGTGTCCGGGGAGCTGTTTTTT. It yields the protein CSADFQGAGVSGELFF. The rearrangement joins TRBV29-1 to TRBJ2-2, with a weak D call TRBD1 (8 bases). Trimming removed 7 bases at V and 6 bases at J, with 24 bases between. CDR3 length equals 16 residues. CDR1 and CDR2 from the germline V gene are SQVTM and ANQGSEA.

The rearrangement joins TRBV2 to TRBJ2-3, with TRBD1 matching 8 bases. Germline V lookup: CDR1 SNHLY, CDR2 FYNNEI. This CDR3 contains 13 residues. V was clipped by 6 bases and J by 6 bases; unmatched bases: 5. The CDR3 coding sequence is TGTGCCAGCAGGGGGAACAGGGGGGATACGCAGTATTTT. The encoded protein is CASRGNRGDTQYF.

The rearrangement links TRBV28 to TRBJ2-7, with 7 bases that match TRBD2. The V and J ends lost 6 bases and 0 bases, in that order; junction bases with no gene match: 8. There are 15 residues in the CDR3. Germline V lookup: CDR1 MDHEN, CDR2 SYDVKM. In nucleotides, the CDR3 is TGTGCCAGCAGGGGGTCCGCGGGAGCCTCCTACGAGCAGTACGTC. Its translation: CASRGSAGASYEQYV.

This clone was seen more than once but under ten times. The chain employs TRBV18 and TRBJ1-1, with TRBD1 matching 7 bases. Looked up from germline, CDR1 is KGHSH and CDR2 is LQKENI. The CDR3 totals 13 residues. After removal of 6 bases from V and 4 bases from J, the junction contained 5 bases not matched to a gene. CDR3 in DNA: TGTGCCAGCTCTCCTGACAGGGCCACTGAAGCTTTCTTT. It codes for CASSPDRATEAFF.

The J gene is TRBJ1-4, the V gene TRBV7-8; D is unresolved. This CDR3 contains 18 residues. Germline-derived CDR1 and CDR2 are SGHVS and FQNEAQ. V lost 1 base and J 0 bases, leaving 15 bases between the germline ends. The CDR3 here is CASSLGLQTIATNEKLFF. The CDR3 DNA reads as TGTGCCAGCAGCTTAGGCCTACAGACTATTGCAACTAATGAAAAACTGTTTTTT.

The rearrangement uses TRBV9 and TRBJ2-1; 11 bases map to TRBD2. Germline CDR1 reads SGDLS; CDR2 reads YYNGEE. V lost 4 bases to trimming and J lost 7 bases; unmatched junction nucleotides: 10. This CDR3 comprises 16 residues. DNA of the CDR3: TGTGCCAGCAGCCCGCTTAGCGGGGGGGGCGATAATGAGCAGTTCTTC. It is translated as CASSPLSGGGDNEQFF. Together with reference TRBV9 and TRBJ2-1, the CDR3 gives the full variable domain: DSGVTQTPKHLITATGQRVTLRCSPRSGDLSVYWYQQSLDQGLQFLIQYYNGEERAKGNILERFSAQQFPDLHSELNLSSLELGDSALYFCASSPLSGGGDNEQFFGPGTRLTVL.

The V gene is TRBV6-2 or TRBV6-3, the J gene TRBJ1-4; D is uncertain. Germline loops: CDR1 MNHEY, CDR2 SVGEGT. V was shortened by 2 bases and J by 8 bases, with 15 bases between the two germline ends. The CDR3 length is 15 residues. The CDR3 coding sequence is TGTGCCAGCAGTTACGGGAGGAGTAGGAACGAAAAACTGTTTTTT. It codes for CASSYGRSRNEKLFF.